The T cell receptor (beta chain) described here comes from a study of CD8+ T cells in alopecia areata. This clone was found a few times. Its target is not known. Germline CDR1 MDHEN, CDR2 SYDVKM. The J segment lost 5 bases and the V segment lost 7 bases, leaving 11 bases of the junction unmatched. This CDR3 spans 14 amino acids. Sequencing used cDNA as its template, made by extracting RNA and reverse transcribing it. Libraries were prepared by immunoSEQ multiplex PCR; TCRdb keeps only in-frame clonotypes and omits some of them. This table holds 100,000 to 150,000 clones, around 45% found once. The study's findings and limits: Elevated clonality characterized lesional scalp relative to normal scalp, particularly in alopecia totalis/universalis.

The chain is built from TRBV28 and TRBJ2-7, with TRBD1 identical over 7 bases. Sample: NKG2D-low CD8+ T cells sorted from blood. This sequence was found in a human donor with alopecia areata. For the CDR3, the DNA is TGTGCCAGCACCCCACTCTTGGGACAGCACGAGCAGTACTTC. Translation gives CASTPLLGQHEQYF.